The TCR beta chain described here comes from a study of blood T cell repertoires in COVID-19. Study background: The analysed material was cDNA or gDNA that came from T cells, B-cell-depleted T cells, or PBMCs.

As processed by the authors: For nucleated cells, counts were estimated from reference gene primer amplification. Here immunoSEQ multiplex PCR was the method, and the copy in TCRdb shows in-frame clones only, minus some. Clonal size and the V and J genes are those of that table, whereas D and trimming came from the DNA. This table has about 200,000 clones, 80% to 90% appearing once. Germline CDR1 reads SGHRS; CDR2 reads YFSETQ. The V and J ends lost 5 bases and 2 bases, in that order; junction bases with no gene match: 3. The CDR3 loop spans 15 amino acids. Adults between about 18 and 95 years of age took part from 20 to 25 US areas. Participant reports of clinical history set cohort assignment.

Sequencing was carried out using PBMCs or T cells enriched from blood (not recorded which). The TCR originated in a woman in her thirties or forties with acute COVID-19. The chain links TRBV5-1 to TRBJ2-6, with 8 bases fitting TRBD1. For the CDR3, the DNA is TGCGCCAGCAGGGACAGGGTGACTGGGGCCAACGTCCTGACTTTC. Its translation: CASRDRVTGANVLTF.